Sequencing of this TCR beta chain was carried out in a study of T cells in localized non-small cell lung cancer. There are 12 residues in the CDR3. Germline values: CDR1 MGHRA, CDR2 YSYEKL. Trimming left V 0 bases short and J 6 bases short, with 5 bases between. Study-level points and caveats: A median of around 57 clones ranked among the top 100 in tumor appeared in adjacent lung. Because sequencing included only one region (of the tumor), heterogeneity remains possible. Longer overall survival was associated with a higher density of T cells in the blood.

As regards this clone: The target antigen is unknown.

Sequencing was performed with immunoSEQ multiplex PCR; in TCRdb, only in-frame clones are kept and a portion is missing. The data contain roughly 38,000 clones, around 86% of them seen just once; the ten biggest clones take up about 6.6%. The source of this sequence is a woman aged 18 to 55 with stage III lung adenocarcinoma. V is TRBV4-1 and J is TRBJ1-1; D gene ambiguous. Source: peripheral blood, taken before any cancer treatment. The CDR3 loop reads CASSQDGAEAFF. CDR3 sequence (DNA): TGCGCCAGCAGCCAAGATGGCGCTGAAGCTTTCTTT.